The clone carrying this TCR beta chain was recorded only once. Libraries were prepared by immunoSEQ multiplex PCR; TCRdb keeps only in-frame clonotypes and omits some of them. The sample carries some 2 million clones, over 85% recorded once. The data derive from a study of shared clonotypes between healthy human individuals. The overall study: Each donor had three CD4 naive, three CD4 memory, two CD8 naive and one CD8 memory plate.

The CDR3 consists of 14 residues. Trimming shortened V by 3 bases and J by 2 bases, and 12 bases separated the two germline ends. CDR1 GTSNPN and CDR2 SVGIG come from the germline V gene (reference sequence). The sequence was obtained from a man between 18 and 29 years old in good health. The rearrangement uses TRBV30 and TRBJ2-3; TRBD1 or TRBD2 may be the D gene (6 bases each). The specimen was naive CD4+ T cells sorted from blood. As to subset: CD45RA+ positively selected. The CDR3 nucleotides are TGTGCCTGGAGGGGGGGCAGCAACACAGATACGCAGTATTTT. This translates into CAWRGGSNTDTQYF. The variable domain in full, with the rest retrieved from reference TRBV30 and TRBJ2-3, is SQTIHQWPATLVQPVGSPLSLECTVEGTSNPNLYWYRQAAGRGLQLLFYSVGIGQISSEVPQNLSASRPQDRQFILSSKKLLLSDSGFYLCAWRGGSNTDTQYFGPGTRLTVL.